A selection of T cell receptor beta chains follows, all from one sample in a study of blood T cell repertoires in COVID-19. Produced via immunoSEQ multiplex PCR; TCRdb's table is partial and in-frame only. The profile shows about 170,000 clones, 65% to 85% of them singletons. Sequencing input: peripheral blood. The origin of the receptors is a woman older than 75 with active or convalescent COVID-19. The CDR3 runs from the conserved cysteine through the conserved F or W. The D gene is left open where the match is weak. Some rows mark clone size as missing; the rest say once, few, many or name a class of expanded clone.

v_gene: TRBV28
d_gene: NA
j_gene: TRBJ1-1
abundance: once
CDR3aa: CASSFLEGRGKAEAFF
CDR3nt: TGTGCCAGCAGTTTCTTGGAGGGGAGAGGGAAGGCTGAAGCTTTCTTT

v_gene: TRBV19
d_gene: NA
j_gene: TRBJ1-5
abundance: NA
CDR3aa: CASRAQGGSNQPQHF
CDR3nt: TGTGCCAGTAGAGCTCAGGGAGGGAGCAATCAGCCCCAGCATTTT

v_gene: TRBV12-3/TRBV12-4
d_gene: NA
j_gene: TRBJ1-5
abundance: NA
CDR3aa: CASSTQVMQPQHF
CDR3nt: TGTGCCAGCAGTACCCAGGTTATGCAGCCCCAGCATTTT

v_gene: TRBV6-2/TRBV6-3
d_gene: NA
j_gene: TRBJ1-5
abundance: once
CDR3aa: CASSSYGRPQHF
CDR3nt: TGTGCCAGCAGTTCCTACGGGAGGCCCCAGCATTTT

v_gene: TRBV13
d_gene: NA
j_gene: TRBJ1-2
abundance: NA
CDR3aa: CASSLGRGTLANYGYTF
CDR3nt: TGTGCCAGCAGCTTAGGCCGAGGGACATTAGCTAACTATGGCTACACCTTC

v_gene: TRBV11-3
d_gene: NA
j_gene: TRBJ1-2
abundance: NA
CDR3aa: CASSLGAGNYGYTF
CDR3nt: TGTGCCAGCAGCTTAGGGGCAGGCAACTATGGCTACACCTTC

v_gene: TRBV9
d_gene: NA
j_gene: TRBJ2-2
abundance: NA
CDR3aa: CASSVSGQSGTGELFF
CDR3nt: TGTGCCAGCAGCGTAAGCGGGCAGAGCGGGACCGGGGAGCTGTTTTTT

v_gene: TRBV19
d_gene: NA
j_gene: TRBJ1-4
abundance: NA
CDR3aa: CASTARGGLNEKLFF
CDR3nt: TGTGCCAGTACCGCCCGAGGAGGATTGAATGAAAAACTGTTTTTT

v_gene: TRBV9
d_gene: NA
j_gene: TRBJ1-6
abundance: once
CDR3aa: CASSVVDRGGSPLHF
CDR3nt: TGTGCCAGCAGCGTAGTAGATAGGGGGGGTTCACCCCTCCACTTT

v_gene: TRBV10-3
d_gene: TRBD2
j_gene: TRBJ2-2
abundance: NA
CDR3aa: CAISDIAGYGELFF
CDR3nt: TGTGCCATCAGTGACATAGCGGGGTACGGGGAGCTGTTTTTT

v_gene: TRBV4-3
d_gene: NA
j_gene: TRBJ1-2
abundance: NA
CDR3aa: CASSPSPQAGWGHYGYTF
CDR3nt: TGCGCCAGCAGCCCCAGCCCACAGGCCGGGTGGGGGCACTATGGCTACACCTTC

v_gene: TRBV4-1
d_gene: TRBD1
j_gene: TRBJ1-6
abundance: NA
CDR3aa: CASSRPTGQFNSPLHF
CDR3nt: TGCGCCAGCAGCCGGCCAACGGGACAGTTCAATTCACCCCTCCACTTT

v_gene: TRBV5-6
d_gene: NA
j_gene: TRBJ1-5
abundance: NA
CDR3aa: CASSAGGYNQPQHF
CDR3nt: TGTGCCAGCAGCGCGGGAGGGTACAATCAGCCCCAGCATTTT

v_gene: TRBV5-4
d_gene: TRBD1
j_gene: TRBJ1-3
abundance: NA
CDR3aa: CASSQGQGGNTIYF
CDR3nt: TGTGCCAGCAGTCAGGGACAGGGAGGAAACACCATATATTTT

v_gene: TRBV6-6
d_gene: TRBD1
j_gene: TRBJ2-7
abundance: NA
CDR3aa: CASSYDRGAYEQYF
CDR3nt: TGTGCCAGCAGTTACGACAGGGGGGCCTACGAGCAGTACTTC

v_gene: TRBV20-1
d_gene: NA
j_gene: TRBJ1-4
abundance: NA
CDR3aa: CSAWDGGAFF
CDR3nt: TGCAGTGCTTGGGACGGAGGGGCGTTTTTT

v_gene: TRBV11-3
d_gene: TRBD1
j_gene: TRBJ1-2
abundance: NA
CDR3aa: CASSLGQGAEGYTF
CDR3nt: TGTGCCAGCAGCTTGGGACAGGGGGCGGAGGGCTACACCTTC

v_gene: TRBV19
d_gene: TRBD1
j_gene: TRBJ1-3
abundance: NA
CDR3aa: CASSPSTGGSGNTIYF
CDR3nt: TGTGCCAGTAGTCCCTCCACAGGGGGCTCTGGAAACACCATATATTTT

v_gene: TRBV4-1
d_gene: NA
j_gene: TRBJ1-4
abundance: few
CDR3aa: CASSPEDGINEKLFF
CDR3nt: TGCGCCAGCAGCCCGGAGGACGGAATTAATGAAAAACTGTTTTTT